A single sample gave rise to the 31 T cell receptor beta chains below, sequenced in a study of beta chain features in type 1 diabetes. The sequenced template was cDNA made from the entire isolated RNA. The repertoire was sequenced with immunoSEQ multiplex PCR; TCRdb's copy has only in-frame clones and lacks some. The repertoire holds about 19,000 clones, with 50% as singletons. Material for sequencing was stem cell memory CD4+ T cells from blood. These TCRs come from a man between 18 and 35 years old in good health.

This chain links TRBV6-1 with TRBJ1-4; 7 bases align to TRBD1. Germline CDR1 is MNHNS and CDR2 is SASEGT. The CDR3 is 14 amino acids. The trim removed 3 bases at V and 4 bases at J, leaving 2 bases unmatched. The CDR3 sequence: CASSDGQDNEKLFF. CDR3 coding DNA: TGTGCCAGCAGTGACGGACAGGATAATGAAAAACTGTTTTTT.

The V and J genes are TRBV7-2 and TRBJ2-7; possibly TRBD1 for D (5 bases). V lost 1 base to trimming and J lost 6 bases, with 10 bases between them. This CDR3 comprises 13 residues. Germline CDR1 is SGHTA and CDR2 is FQGNSA. The CDR3 loop is CASSLDRPPEQYF. The CDR3 nucleotides read TGTGCCAGCAGCTTAGACAGGCCCCCCGAGCAGTACTTC. Together with reference TRBV7-2 and TRBJ2-7, the CDR3 gives the full variable domain: GAGVSQSPSNKVTEKGKDVELRCDPISGHTALYWYRQSLGQGLEFLIYFQGNSAPDKSGLPSDRFSAERTGGSVSTLTIQRTQQEDSAVYLCASSLDRPPEQYFGPGTRLTVT.

The rearrangement links TRBV2 to TRBJ2-2, with TRBD2 matching 7 bases. The CDR3 is made up of 15 amino acids. Germline assignment: CDR1 SNHLY and CDR2 FYNNEI. The J segment lost 2 bases and the V segment lost 7 bases, leaving 7 bases of the junction unmatched. The CDR3 region has the DNA TGTGCCAGCAATTTGGGCGGGAGTAACACCGGGGAGCTGTTTTTT. Translation gives CASNLGGSNTGELFF. Filled out from reference TRBV2 and TRBJ2-2, the complete variable domain reads EPEVTQTPSHQVTQMGQEVILRCVPISNHLYFYWYRQILGQKVEFLVSFYNNEISEKSEIFDDQFSVERPDGSNFTLKIRSTKLEDSAMYFCASNLGGSNTGELFFGEGSRLTVL.

This clone was counted only a few times. The chain joins TRBV7-9 to TRBJ2-5; D ambiguous. Germline V gene lookup returns CDR1 SEHNR and CDR2 FQNEAQ (reference sequence). V lost 2 bases and J 3 bases, leaving 7 bases between the germline ends. The CDR3 is 13 residues long. CDR3 DNA sequence: TGTGCCAGCAGCTTATACAGTAAAGAGACCCAGTACTTC. Residues: CASSLYSKETQYF.

The J gene is TRBJ2-3, the V gene TRBV28; 8 bases are a match to TRBD2. The length of the CDR3 is 18 residues. CDR1 is MDHEN, CDR2 SYDVKM, per germline. V shed 5 bases and J 1 base; nucleotides not matched to a gene: 14. The CDR3 region has the DNA TGTGCCAGCAGTCCCAGGGAACGGCGGGAGGTGGGCACAGATACGCAGTATTTT. Residues: CASSPRERREVGTDTQYF.

This clone showed up just a few times. This chain links TRBV30 with TRBJ2-2; 11 bases match TRBD2. V gave up 3 bases and J gave up 6 bases; unmatched junction bases: 9. Germline CDR1 reads GTSNPN; CDR2 reads SVGIG (reference sequence). The CDR3 consists of 16 residues. The CDR3 sequence: CAWRAGLADRSGELFF. As DNA, the CDR3 is TGTGCCTGGAGGGCGGGACTAGCGGATAGGTCCGGGGAGCTGTTTTTT.

This clone was observed once. In DNA form, the CDR3 reads TGTGCCAGCAGCTTAGCGGCCAGGGTCCTCGGAGATACGCAGTATTTT. This sequence encodes CASSLAARVLGDTQYF. The gene calls are TRBV7-9 and TRBJ2-3, with a tentative D call TRBD1 (5 bases). The CDR3 totals 16 residues. The germline gives CDR1 SEHNR, CDR2 FQNEAQ (reference sequence). V was cut by 0 bases and J by 5 bases, with 15 bases left in between.

This clone showed up just a few times. This chain connects TRBV5-1 to TRBJ2-4; possible D gene TRBD2, 5 bases. Germline V gives CDR1 SGHRS, CDR2 YFSETQ. The CDR3 consists of 15 residues. With 1 base removed from V and 0 bases from J, the gap between germline ends came to 8 bases. The CDR3 loop is CASSLTGLAKNIQYF. The CDR3 coding sequence is TGCGCCAGCAGCTTGACGGGGTTAGCCAAAAACATTCAGTACTTC.

This clone has only a few counts. This chain connects TRBV30 to TRBJ1-2, with D hard to call. There are 13 residues in the CDR3. Germline V gene lookup returns CDR1 GTSNPN and CDR2 SVGIG (reference sequence). Deletions cut 7 bases from V and 2 bases from J, with 14 bases between. The CDR3 sequence is CAYPRSGNYGYTF. The CDR3 region has the DNA TGTGCCTACCCACGGTCGGGGAACTATGGCTACACCTTC. Filled out from reference TRBV30 and TRBJ1-2, the complete variable domain reads SQTIHQWPATLVQPVGSPLSLECTVEGTSNPNLYWYRQAAGRGLQLLFYSVGIGQISSEVPQNLSASRPQDRQFILSSKKLLLSDSGFYLCAYPRSGNYGYTFGSGTRLTVV.

The rearrangement joins TRBV25-1 to TRBJ2-7; 11 nucleotides match TRBD2. The junction had 5 bases not matched to a gene; V was cut back by 5 bases and J by 2 bases. This CDR3 is built from 15 residues. Germline CDR1 MGHDK, CDR2 SYGVNS. Here the CDR3 reads CASSPSGRSTYEQYF. Written as DNA, the CDR3 is TGTGCCAGCAGTCCTAGCGGGAGGTCAACCTACGAGCAGTACTTC.

The rearrangement links TRBV18 to TRBJ2-2; 13 positions agree with TRBD2. CDR1 KGHSH and CDR2 LQKENI come from the germline V gene. The J segment lost 1 base and the V segment lost 0 bases, leaving 2 bases of the junction unmatched. The CDR3 loop spans 18 amino acids. The CDR3 here is CASSPPTSGRMNTGELFF. CDR3 DNA: TGTGCCAGCTCACCACCGACTAGCGGGAGGATGAACACCGGGGAGCTGTTTTTT.

V usage is TRBV2 and J usage is TRBJ2-5, with D possibly matching TRBD1 (6 bases). CDR1 and CDR2 (germline): SNHLY, FYNNEI. The V end lost 6 bases, the J end lost 7 bases, and 12 bases lay between the germline ends. The CDR3 runs to 12 residues. CDR3 loop: CASRETGPTQYF. The DNA for the CDR3 is TGTGCCAGCAGGGAGACAGGTCCGACCCAGTACTTC.

This rearrangement joins TRBV28 to TRBJ2-3, with 7 bases identical to TRBD1. The CDR3 extends over 16 amino acids. Germline CDR1 MDHEN, CDR2 SYDVKM. V lost 6 bases and J lost 1; bases outside the gene matches: 10. Here the CDR3 reads CASSAKQGKGTDTQYF. CDR3 in DNA: TGTGCCAGCAGCGCCAAACAGGGGAAGGGCACAGATACGCAGTATTTT. Full variable domain (missing parts from reference TRBV28 and TRBJ2-3): DVKVTQSSRYLVKRTGEKVFLECVQDMDHENMFWYRQDPGLGLRLIYFSYDVKMKEKGDIPEGYSVSREKKERFSLILESASTNQTSMYLCASSAKQGKGTDTQYFGPGTRLTVL.

V usage is TRBV5-1 and J usage is TRBJ1-2, with 8 bases identical to TRBD1. The CDR3 has 14 residues. CDR1 SGHRS and CDR2 YFSETQ come from the germline V gene. V was pared by 5 bases and J by 2 bases, with 5 bases of the junction left unmatched. This CDR3 reads CASRGQANNYGYTF. In DNA, the CDR3 is TGCGCCAGCAGGGGACAGGCAAACAACTATGGCTACACCTTC.

This sequence joins TRBV7-3 and TRBJ2-3, with 8 bases that match TRBD2. The germline V gene encodes CDR1 SGHTA and CDR2 FQGTGA. Trimming took 5 bases from V and 3 from J; bases not matched to a gene: 7. The CDR3 runs 15 residues. This CDR3 reads CASSRGVAGTDTQYF. The CDR3 DNA reads as TGTGCCAGCAGCCGCGGGGTAGCGGGGACAGATACGCAGTATTTT.

V usage is TRBV7-2 and J usage is TRBJ2-3; D gene uncertain. The CDR3 consists of 14 residues. Germline V lookup: CDR1 SGHTA, CDR2 FQGNSA. V lost 3 bases, J lost 4 bases, and 11 bases lay in between. The CDR3 is CASSFRVAPDTQYF. The DNA of the CDR3 is TGTGCCAGCAGCTTCCGGGTCGCGCCAGATACGCAGTATTTT.

The chain employs TRBV5-1 and TRBJ2-3; 12 bases match TRBD2. Unmatched junction bases numbered 5, after V lost 1 base and J lost 2 bases. The CDR3 length is 17 residues. Germline V CDR1 and CDR2: SGHRS, YFSETQ. CDR3 DNA: TGCGCCAGCAGCTTGAATCCTAGCGGGGGGGCCACAGATACGCAGTATTTT. Its protein product is CASSLNPSGGATDTQYF.

This clone was seen a handful of times. The chain couples TRBV7-2 to TRBJ2-6, with D possibly matching TRBD1 (8 bases). Per germline, CDR1 SGHTA and CDR2 FQGNSA. Trimming stripped 6 bases from V and 0 bases from J, with 12 bases between. The length of the CDR3 is 16 residues. In DNA, the CDR3 is TGTGCCAGCAGACAGGGGGGGCCCTCTGGGGCCAACGTCCTGACTTTC. It is translated as CASRQGGPSGANVLTF. The full variable domain, with the rest looked up from reference TRBV7-2 and TRBJ2-6, is GAGVSQSPSNKVTEKGKDVELRCDPISGHTALYWYRQSLGQGLEFLIYFQGNSAPDKSGLPSDRFSAERTGGSVSTLTIQRTQQEDSAVYLCASRQGGPSGANVLTFGAGSRLTVL.

The chain links TRBV5-6 to TRBJ2-7; 9 bases map to TRBD2. Germline trimming cut 4 bases from V and 1 base from J; bases unmatched to any gene: 9. Germline values: CDR1 SGHDT, CDR2 YYEEEE. The CDR3 contains 16 residues. CDR3 bases: TGTGCCAGCAGCCCCGTTTTGGCGGGAGGGTCCTACGAGCAGTACTTC. Translating gives CASSPVLAGGSYEQYF.

This clone came up a few times. This sequence joins TRBV6-5 and TRBJ1-6, with TRBD1 matching over 7 bases. The J segment lost 7 bases and the V segment lost 3 bases, leaving 6 bases of the junction unmatched. CDR3 length: 15 residues. Per the germline V gene, CDR1 is MNHEY and CDR2 is SVGAGI. The CDR3 sequence is CASSYGNRGNSPLHF. The CDR3 nucleotides are TGTGCCAGCAGTTATGGGAACAGGGGAAATTCACCCCTCCACTTT.

V is TRBV18 and J is TRBJ2-7; 9 bases line up with TRBD1. The junction had 7 bases not matched to a gene; V was cut back by 0 bases and J by 4 bases. Germline assignment: CDR1 KGHSH and CDR2 LQKENI. There are 16 residues in the CDR3. This CDR3 is CASSPPTGTGLYEQYF. For the CDR3, the DNA is TGTGCCAGCTCACCACCGACCGGGACAGGGTTATACGAGCAGTACTTC.

V gene TRBV5-1 combines with J gene TRBJ2-1, with D perhaps TRBD1 (5 bases). CDR3 length equals 14 residues. The germline V and J ends were trimmed by 0 bases and 7 bases, with 11 bases remaining between them. The germline gives CDR1 SGHRS, CDR2 YFSETQ. Written as DNA, the CDR3 is TGCGCCAGCAGCTTGGAAGGGTACAGGAATGAGCAGTTCTTC. It specifies CASSLEGYRNEQFF.

The chain has TRBV10-3 and TRBJ1-1; 7 bases map to TRBD1. The junction had 7 bases not matched to a gene; V was cut back by 6 bases and J by 3 bases. The length of the CDR3 is 14 residues. The germline gives CDR1 ENHRY, CDR2 SYGVKD. CDR3 DNA sequence: TGTGCCATCAGGGTACAGGGGAAGGACACTGAAGCTTTCTTT. As protein: CAIRVQGKDTEAFF.

This rearrangement joins TRBV18 to TRBJ1-2; D is uncertain. V was clipped by 1 base and J by 0 bases, with 12 bases between them. Germline loops: CDR1 KGHSH, CDR2 LQKENI. The CDR3 is 16 residues long. The CDR3 sequence: CASSPLLREPNYGYTF. The CDR3 nucleotides are TGTGCCAGCTCACCACTCTTGAGGGAACCTAACTATGGCTACACCTTC.

The chain uses TRBV9 and TRBJ2-2, with TRBD1 matching over 8 bases. CDR3 size: 14 residues. Trimming at V came to 6 bases and at J to 4 bases, leaving 5 bases not matched to a gene. Germline CDR1 is SGDLS and CDR2 is YYNGEE. The CDR3 DNA reads as TGTGCCAGCACCGGACAGGGCGTCACCGGGGAGCTGTTTTTT. The encoded protein is CASTGQGVTGELFF.

This clone was picked up a small number of times. The genes are TRBV7-2 and TRBJ2-3; 11 positions match TRBD2. The CDR3 extends over 15 amino acids. Germline V gives CDR1 SGHTA, CDR2 FQGNSA. V shed 3 bases, J shed 1 base, and the junction held 0 bases outside the gene matches. CDR3 nucleotide sequence: TGTGCCAGCAGCTTTAGCGGGGGGGGCACAGATACGCAGTATTTT. Translating gives CASSFSGGGTDTQYF.

CDR3 residues: CATRAAGVTYNEQFF. The CDR3 coding sequence is TGTGCCACCAGGGCTGCGGGAGTGACATACAATGAGCAGTTCTTC. The chain recombines TRBV10-3 with TRBJ2-1; 7 bases are a match to TRBD2. The CDR3 extends over 15 amino acids. CDR1 and CDR2 (germline): ENHRY, SYGVKD. Trimming took 10 bases from V and 4 from J; bases not matched to a gene: 13.

The rearrangement joins TRBV29-1 to TRBJ2-3, with TRBD1 as a possible D gene (5 bases). The germline CDR1 and CDR2 sequences are SQVTM and ANQGSEA. The CDR3 is 12 amino acids. CDR3: CMGRANTDTQYF. Written as DNA, the CDR3 is TGCATGGGCAGGGCTAACACAGATACGCAGTATTTT.

This sequence joins TRBV25-1 and TRBJ2-7; 8 nucleotides match TRBD1. The junction had 5 bases not matched to a gene; V was cut back by 6 bases and J by 1 base. Germline assignment: CDR1 MGHDK and CDR2 SYGVNS. The CDR3 sequence is 14 residues long. CDR3 residues: CASSGQGKSYEQYF. The DNA of the CDR3 is TGTGCCAGCAGCGGACAGGGCAAATCCTACGAGCAGTACTTC.

The J gene is TRBJ2-5, the V gene TRBV28; D is perhaps TRBD1 (6 bases). The V end was cut by 7 bases, the J end by 2 bases, with 11 bases between. Germline V gene lookup returns CDR1 MDHEN and CDR2 SYDVKM. The CDR3 consists of 13 residues. CDR3 residues: CASTQTGQETQYF. CDR3 DNA: TGTGCCAGCACTCAGACAGGTCAAGAGACCCAGTACTTC.

This chain links TRBV29-1 with TRBJ2-7; D is perhaps TRBD1 (6 bases). The germline gives CDR1 SQVTM, CDR2 ANQGSEA. CDR3 size: 15 residues. V gave up 3 bases and J gave up 1 base, with 16 bases separating them. Written as DNA, the CDR3 is TGCAGCGTTGAGTTATTTGGGGGCGCGTCCTACGAGCAGTACTTC. Protein product: CSVELFGGASYEQYF.